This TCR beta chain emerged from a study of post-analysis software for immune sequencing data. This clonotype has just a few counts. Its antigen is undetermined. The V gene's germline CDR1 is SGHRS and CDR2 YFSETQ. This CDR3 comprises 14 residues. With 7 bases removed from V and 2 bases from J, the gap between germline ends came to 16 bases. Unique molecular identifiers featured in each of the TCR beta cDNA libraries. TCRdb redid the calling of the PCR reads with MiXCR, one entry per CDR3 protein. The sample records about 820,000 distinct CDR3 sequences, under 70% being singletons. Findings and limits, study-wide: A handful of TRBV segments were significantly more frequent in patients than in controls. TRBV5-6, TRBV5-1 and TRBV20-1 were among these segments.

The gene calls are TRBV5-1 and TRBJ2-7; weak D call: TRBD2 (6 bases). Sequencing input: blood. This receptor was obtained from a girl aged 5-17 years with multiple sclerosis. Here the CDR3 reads CASHPGGVPYEQYF. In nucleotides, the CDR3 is TGCGCCAGCCATCCCGGAGGGGTCCCCTACGAGCAGTACTTC. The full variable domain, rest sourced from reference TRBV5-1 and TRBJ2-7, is KAGVTQTPRYLIKTRGQQVTLSCSPISGHRSVSWYQQTPGQGLQFLFEYFSETQRNKGNFPGRFSGRQFSNSRSEMNVSTLELGDSALYLCASHPGGVPYEQYFGPGTRLTVT.